This T cell receptor (beta chain) derives from a study of lymphopenia after photon versus proton radiotherapy. TCRdb keeps only in-frame clones here, not all; method: immunoSEQ multiplex PCR. This table holds roughly 41,000 clones, 85% to 90% found once. Broader study findings: Photon-treated patients lost naive T cells and TCR diversity; proton-treated stayed stable. Oligoclonal CD8+ Temra expansion after nadir drove photon patients' diversity drop. A bigger post-nadir fall in TCR diversity correlated inversely with survival time in deceased patients. Authors raise, but do not show, better survival with proton therapy.

The CDR3 spans 13 residues. Turning to this clone: Its antigen is not identified.

The receptor comes from a man aged 50-60 years with gastric cancer. Source: peripheral blood, taken from a patient treated with photon-based radiotherapy. The V and J genes are TRBV21-1 and TRBJ2-2; the table's D call TRBD1 went unverified against the DNA. TRBV21-1 is a listed pseudogene. The CDR3 bases are TGTGCCAGCAGCAACAGGGGTTCCGGGGAGCTGTTTTTT. This translates into CASSNRGSGELFF.